Listed below are T cell receptor beta chains from one sample, sequenced in a study of blood T cell repertoires in COVID-19. Profiling relied on immunoSEQ multiplex PCR, and the TCRdb table lists in-frame clones only, not all of them. The profile covers about 240,000 clones, with approximately 82% appearing a single time and around 3.4% taken by the ten largest. The sample consisted of peripheral blood. Source of these receptors: a young woman with acute or convalescent COVID-19. The CDR3 runs from the conserved cysteine through the conserved F or W. A D gene is named only where the DNA matches it firmly. Clone size appears in some rows only: once, few, many, or a class for an expanded clone.

D gene: TRBD2; clone size: .; V gene: TRBV7-2; J gene: TRBJ2-3; CDR3 protein: CASSSGTSGRDTQYF; CDR3 DNA: TGTGCCAGCAGCAGTGGGACTAGCGGGAGAGATACGCAGTATTTT
D gene: TRBD1; clone size: few; V gene: TRBV19; J gene: TRBJ1-5; CDR3 protein: CASSIDPPGQSSNQPQHF; CDR3 DNA: TGTGCCAGTAGTATAGACCCCCCGGGACAGAGTAGCAATCAGCCCCAGCATTTT
D gene: TRBD1; clone size: .; V gene: TRBV6-2/TRBV6-3; J gene: TRBJ1-1; CDR3 protein: CASSYLTDRTDVAFF; CDR3 DNA: TGTGCCAGCAGTTACCTAACGGACAGGACGGACGTAGCTTTCTTT
D gene: TRBD1; clone size: few; V gene: TRBV3-1/TRBV3-2; J gene: TRBJ1-6; CDR3 protein: CASSHQGAPLHF; CDR3 DNA: TGTGCCAGCAGCCACCAGGGGGCACCCCTCCACTTT
D gene: TRBD1; clone size: .; V gene: TRBV7-2; J gene: TRBJ1-2; CDR3 protein: CASSRTGGNGYTF; CDR3 DNA: TGTGCCAGCAGCCGGACAGGGGGCAATGGCTACACCTTC
D gene: .; clone size: .; V gene: TRBV5-1; J gene: TRBJ2-1; CDR3 protein: CASSDSSYNEQFF; CDR3 DNA: TGCGCCAGCAGTGACAGCTCCTACAATGAGCAGTTCTTC
D gene: TRBD2; clone size: once; V gene: TRBV6-4; J gene: TRBJ2-1; CDR3 protein: CASRRLAGGSREQFF; CDR3 DNA: TGTGCCAGCAGAAGACTAGCGGGAGGCTCGAGGGAGCAGTTCTTC
D gene: TRBD1; clone size: .; V gene: TRBV30; J gene: TRBJ1-2; CDR3 protein: CAWSFMTGGRGYTF; CDR3 DNA: TGTGCCTGGAGTTTCATGACAGGGGGACGCGGCTACACCTTC
D gene: TRBD1; clone size: once; V gene: TRBV5-4; J gene: TRBJ2-7; CDR3 protein: CASSLATGDHEQYF; CDR3 DNA: TGTGCCAGCAGCTTGGCGACAGGGGATCACGAGCAGTACTTC
D gene: TRBD2; clone size: .; V gene: TRBV3-1/TRBV3-2; J gene: TRBJ2-3; CDR3 protein: CASSQDLSGRATDTQYF; CDR3 DNA: TGTGCCAGCAGCCAAGATCTCAGCGGGAGGGCGACAGATACGCAGTATTTT
D gene: .; clone size: .; V gene: TRBV5-5; J gene: TRBJ1-1; CDR3 protein: CASSPEVLREAFF; CDR3 DNA: TGTGCCAGCAGCCCGGAGGTCTTGCGGGAAGCTTTCTTT
D gene: TRBD2; clone size: .; V gene: TRBV27; J gene: TRBJ2-7; CDR3 protein: CASSLGASGSYHEQYF; CDR3 DNA: TGTGCCAGCAGTTTGGGCGCTAGCGGGAGTTACCACGAGCAGTACTTC
D gene: TRBD2; clone size: .; V gene: TRBV7-2; J gene: TRBJ2-7; CDR3 protein: CASSLGLAAYEQYF; CDR3 DNA: TGTGCCAGCAGCTTAGGGCTAGCGGCCTACGAGCAGTACTTC
D gene: .; clone size: .; V gene: TRBV29-1; J gene: TRBJ1-1; CDR3 protein: CSVGHRNTEAFF; CDR3 DNA: TGCAGCGTGGGACACCGGAACACTGAAGCTTTCTTT
D gene: TRBD1; clone size: .; V gene: TRBV6-1; J gene: TRBJ1-2; CDR3 protein: CASSEILDRGGGYTF; CDR3 DNA: TGTGCCAGCAGTGAAATCCTGGACAGGGGAGGTGGCTACACCTTC
D gene: TRBD1; clone size: few; V gene: TRBV19; J gene: TRBJ1-1; CDR3 protein: CASSPGQGATEAFF; CDR3 DNA: TGTGCCAGTTCTCCTGGACAGGGCGCCACTGAAGCTTTCTTT
D gene: .; clone size: .; V gene: TRBV29-1; J gene: TRBJ1-6; CDR3 protein: CSVAEQGENSPLHF; CDR3 DNA: TGCAGCGTTGCGGAACAGGGCGAAAATTCACCCCTCCACTTT
D gene: TRBD1; clone size: once; V gene: TRBV2; J gene: TRBJ1-2; CDR3 protein: CASSEADRHGYTF; CDR3 DNA: TGTGCCAGCAGTGAAGCGGACAGGCATGGCTACACCTTC
D gene: TRBD1; clone size: .; V gene: TRBV28; J gene: TRBJ1-2; CDR3 protein: CASSWTGSYGYTF; CDR3 DNA: TGTGCCAGCAGTTGGACAGGGTCCTATGGCTACACCTTC
D gene: TRBD1; clone size: .; V gene: TRBV10-3; J gene: TRBJ2-3; CDR3 protein: CAISESPGQGTDTQYF; CDR3 DNA: TGTGCCATCAGTGAGTCGCCGGGACAGGGGACAGATACGCAGTATTTT
D gene: .; clone size: .; V gene: TRBV21-1; J gene: TRBJ2-5; CDR3 protein: CASSNPCLGTGGRGETQYF; CDR3 DNA: TGTGCCAGCAGCAACCCCTGCCTGGGGACAGGGGGCCGGGGAGAGACCCAGTACTTC
D gene: .; clone size: .; V gene: TRBV18; J gene: TRBJ1-2; CDR3 protein: CASSPTIAANYGYTF; CDR3 DNA: TGTGCCAGCTCACCCACTATTGCAGCTAACTATGGCTACACCTTC
D gene: TRBD1; clone size: .; V gene: TRBV7-2; J gene: TRBJ1-3; CDR3 protein: CASSAPGTGAYSGNTIYF; CDR3 DNA: TGTGCCAGCAGCGCCCCCGGGACAGGGGCTTACTCTGGAAACACCATATATTTT
D gene: TRBD1; clone size: .; V gene: TRBV7-9; J gene: TRBJ2-5; CDR3 protein: CASSLEQGAWETQYF; CDR3 DNA: TGTGCCAGCAGCTTAGAACAGGGGGCTTGGGAGACCCAGTACTTC
D gene: .; clone size: .; V gene: TRBV29-1; J gene: TRBJ2-7; CDR3 protein: CSVGVERVFSYEQYF; CDR3 DNA: TGCAGCGTTGGGGTCGAGCGAGTGTTCTCCTACGAGCAGTACTTC
D gene: .; clone size: .; V gene: TRBV18; J gene: TRBJ1-5; CDR3 protein: CASSPQGVGNQPQHF; CDR3 DNA: TGTGCCAGCTCACCACAGGGAGTAGGCAATCAGCCCCAGCATTTT
D gene: .; clone size: .; V gene: TRBV7-2; J gene: TRBJ2-1; CDR3 protein: CASSLDVVVYEQFF; CDR3 DNA: TGTGCCAGCAGCTTAGACGTGGTAGTATATGAGCAGTTCTTC
D gene: .; clone size: .; V gene: TRBV5-1; J gene: TRBJ2-7; CDR3 protein: CASSFSGGGPYEQYF; CDR3 DNA: TGCGCCAGCAGCTTCTCCGGCGGAGGGCCCTACGAGCAGTACTTC
D gene: TRBD2; clone size: many; V gene: TRBV4-2; J gene: TRBJ2-7; CDR3 protein: CASSQGLAEPYEQYF; CDR3 DNA: TGTGCCAGCAGCCAAGGACTAGCGGAGCCCTACGAGCAGTACTTC
D gene: .; clone size: .; V gene: TRBV6-1; J gene: TRBJ1-5; CDR3 protein: CASSWLAGNQPQHF; CDR3 DNA: TGTGCCAGCAGTTGGTTGGCAGGGAATCAGCCCCAGCATTTT
D gene: .; clone size: .; V gene: TRBV7-2; J gene: TRBJ2-2; CDR3 protein: CASSLSQYTGELFF; CDR3 DNA: TGTGCCAGCAGCTTGTCTCAGTACACCGGGGAGCTGTTTTTT
D gene: .; clone size: .; V gene: TRBV27; J gene: TRBJ2-7; CDR3 protein: CASSSIGGRNSYEQYF; CDR3 DNA: TGTGCCAGCAGTAGCATTGGCGGGCGCAACTCCTACGAGCAGTACTTC
D gene: TRBD1; clone size: .; V gene: TRBV5-6; J gene: TRBJ2-5; CDR3 protein: CASSSVEHGTGTQETQYF; CDR3 DNA: TGTGCCAGCAGCTCGGTAGAACACGGGACAGGGACACAAGAGACCCAGTACTTC
D gene: .; clone size: many; V gene: TRBV4-3; J gene: TRBJ2-7; CDR3 protein: CASSRGTGLGSYEQYF; CDR3 DNA: TGCGCCAGCAGCCGGGGAACGGGACTTGGGTCCTACGAGCAGTACTTC
D gene: .; clone size: few; V gene: TRBV7-8; J gene: TRBJ2-1; CDR3 protein: CASRRDSPNEQFF; CDR3 DNA: TGTGCCAGCAGGCGAGACAGCCCCAATGAGCAGTTCTTC
D gene: TRBD1; clone size: .; V gene: TRBV19; J gene: TRBJ2-7; CDR3 protein: CASSRTGPNEQYF; CDR3 DNA: TGTGCCAGTAGCAGGACAGGGCCGAATGAGCAGTACTTC
D gene: .; clone size: once; V gene: TRBV9; J gene: TRBJ2-1; CDR3 protein: CASSPPLSSYNEQFF; CDR3 DNA: TGTGCCAGCAGCCCTCCGTTGAGCTCCTACAATGAGCAGTTCTTC
D gene: .; clone size: .; V gene: TRBV28; J gene: TRBJ2-4; CDR3 protein: CASSLRSSGRTNIQYF; CDR3 DNA: TGTGCCAGCAGTTTAAGGTCAAGCGGGCGTACAAACATTCAGTACTTC
D gene: TRBD2; clone size: .; V gene: TRBV2; J gene: TRBJ2-3; CDR3 protein: CASRETRTSGSTDTQYF; CDR3 DNA: TGTGCCAGCAGAGAAACTAGGACTAGCGGGAGCACAGATACGCAGTATTTT
D gene: TRBD2; clone size: .; V gene: TRBV5-6; J gene: TRBJ2-1; CDR3 protein: CASSQSGGQFF; CDR3 DNA: TGTGCCAGCAGTCAGAGCGGGGGGCAGTTCTTC
D gene: .; clone size: few; V gene: TRBV5-6; J gene: TRBJ2-3; CDR3 protein: CASSFGIRAGDTQYF; CDR3 DNA: TGTGCCAGCAGCTTTGGGATCAGGGCGGGGGATACGCAGTATTTT
D gene: .; clone size: .; V gene: TRBV6-2/TRBV6-3; J gene: TRBJ2-7; CDR3 protein: CASSYYGGAANEQYF; CDR3 DNA: TGTGCCAGCAGTTACTATGGGGGGGCCGCCAACGAGCAGTACTTC
D gene: TRBD2; clone size: .; V gene: TRBV28; J gene: TRBJ2-1; CDR3 protein: CASSLAGGTGNEQFF; CDR3 DNA: TGTGCCAGCAGTCTAGCGGGAGGGACGGGGAATGAGCAGTTCTTC
D gene: .; clone size: .; V gene: TRBV30; J gene: TRBJ1-1; CDR3 protein: CAWVSPSWSMNTEAFF; CDR3 DNA: TGTGCCTGGGTGTCCCCCTCATGGAGCATGAACACTGAAGCTTTCTTT
D gene: .; clone size: .; V gene: TRBV10-3; J gene: TRBJ2-7; CDR3 protein: CAISDQDRRYEQYF; CDR3 DNA: TGTGCCATCAGTGACCAAGACAGGCGCTACGAGCAGTACTTC
D gene: .; clone size: .; V gene: TRBV28; J gene: TRBJ2-1; CDR3 protein: CASSLEAPFEQFF; CDR3 DNA: TGTGCCAGCAGTTTAGAGGCCCCCTTTGAGCAGTTCTTC